Sequencing of this T cell receptor (beta chain) was carried out in a study of CD8 T cells in Susac syndrome. Study summary: Among the sequenced Susac syndrome patients, five or six had active disease while 8 or 9 were in remission. Blood was drawn from Susac syndrome patients while they were therapy-naive, on corticosteroids, or on intravenous immunoglobulin alone.

An input of 0.5 to 1 ug of RNA was subjected to reverse transcription using random hexamers. TCRdb re-derived calls from the immunoSEQ multiplex PCR reads in MiXCR, one entry per CDR3 protein. The sample contains about 190,000 distinct CDR3 sequences, 90% to 97% of which appear only once. CDR1 and CDR2 (germline): SGHKS, YYEKEE (reference sequence). The CDR3 loop spans 14 amino acids. Trimming took off 4 bases at V and 5 bases at J, with 15 bases between the two ends. The J gene is TRBJ1-2, the V gene TRBV5-5; tentatively, D is TRBD1 (6 bases). The receptor was derived from a human donor with Susac syndrome. Sequencing input: CD4+ T cells from PBMCs. The CDR3: CASSPGQNRYGYTF. The CDR3 DNA follows: TGTGCCAGCAGCCCAGGACAGAATCGTTATGGCTACACCTTC. Full variable domain (remainder filled in from reference TRBV5-5 and TRBJ1-2): DAGVTQSPTHLIKTRGQQVTLRCSPISGHKSVSWYQQVLGQGPQFIFQYYEKEERGRGNFPDRFSARQFPNYSSELNVNALLLGDSALYLCASSPGQNRYGYTFGSGTRLTVV.